At least ten counts were recorded for the clone carrying this T cell receptor (beta chain). Its cognate antigen is unknown. This sample is part of a study of T cells after yellow fever vaccination. CDR1 SGHRS and CDR2 YFSETQ come from the germline V gene. Germline trimming cut 4 bases from V and 3 bases from J; bases unmatched to any gene: 3. CDR3 size: 14 residues. The authors made TCR cDNA by 5'RACE template switching, adding a universal primer site and UMIs. MiXCR, applied by TCRdb to the 5' RACE reads, yields one record per CDR3 protein. The table has 28,000 or so distinct CDR3 sequences, around 4.3% seen once. Notes on the study in general: Weaker in magnitude, the secondary response showed a faster peak on day 5 versus 15. A limited proportion of clonotypes was detected within both the CD4 and CD8 compartments.

The V gene is TRBV5-1, the J gene TRBJ2-5; TRBD1 aligns across 10 bases. The receptor comes from a man aged 25 to 40 who received the YFV17D yellow fever vaccine. The sample was CD8+ T cells sorted from PBMCs, taken 5 days after the yellow fever booster vaccination. CDR3 nucleotide sequence: TGCGCCAGCAGCCTAGGGACAGGGGAAGAGACCCAGTACTTC. It codes for CASSLGTGEETQYF.